This TCR beta chain was observed in a study of regulatory T cells in long-lasting Graves disease. General study findings and limits: Persistent patients had more shared public clonotypes (around 2,800) than new patients (about 920).

Time point denoted: newly diagnosed GD, antithyroid drugs for less than 3 months. RNA from PBMCs was the source of the TCR library. Peripheral blood, at 8 to 9.5 milliliters, went into EDTA tubes. Note on this clonotype: What it binds is unknown. This could be a read error, since a much larger clone is one nucleotide away.

The CDR3 has 13 amino acids. Germline loops: CDR1 SEHNR, CDR2 FQNEAQ (reference sequence). Arm-PCR of CDR3 regions with iRepertoire HTBI primers generated TCR beta libraries. MiXCR was run by TCRdb on the multiplex PCR reads, yielding one entry per CDR3 protein. The sample carries a few hundred thousand distinct CDR3 sequences, about 18% recorded once. In addition, the sample was reused for a study of T cells in Graves' hyperthyroidism and ophthalmopathy. From that second work: Uncontrolled infection, other autoimmune disease, pregnancy or lactation disqualified patients from enrolment.

V gene TRBV7-9 combines with J gene TRBJ2-7; D is unclear. The material sequenced was peripheral blood mononuclear cells (PBMCs), taken at new diagnosis, from a patient treated with antithyroid drugs. This TCR was sampled from a woman aged 25 to 45 with Graves disease. The CDR3 reads CARSLGSSYEQYF. The CDR3 region has the DNA TGTGCCCGCAGCCTGGGAAGCTCCTACGAGCAGTACTTC.